A selection of T cell receptor beta chains follows, all from one sample in a study of Graves' ophthalmopathy and Graves' hyperthyroidism. TCRdb reprocessed the multiplex PCR reads via MiXCR and lists one record per CDR3 protein. Found here are about 600,000 distinct CDR3 sequences, under 45% of them singletons; the top ten hold about 4%. The specimen was peripheral blood or thyroid tissue (not recorded which). The receptors shown here come from an adult man with Graves' hyperthyroidism. CDR3s leave out the opening cysteine and the closing phenylalanine or tryptophan. Each record gives: CDR3 protein, V gene, J gene.

cdr3_aa: ASSLLEGELF
v_call: TRBV5-1
j_call: TRBJ2-2

cdr3_aa: ASSFDRLGKRATYEQY
v_call: TRBV11-1
j_call: TRBJ2-7

cdr3_aa: ASSQDWMAQETQY
v_call: TRBV4-2
j_call: TRBJ2-5

cdr3_aa: ASSGPTDEAF
v_call: TRBV5-1
j_call: TRBJ1-1

cdr3_aa: ASSLVGDRDAPLH
v_call: TRBV7-9
j_call: TRBJ1-6

cdr3_aa: ASSLVTGPEAF
v_call: TRBV2
j_call: TRBJ1-1

cdr3_aa: ASSEQGPLGAF
v_call: TRBV2
j_call: TRBJ1-1

cdr3_aa: ASSYRGGWNGYT
v_call: TRBV2
j_call: TRBJ1-2

cdr3_aa: ARSLGTNYNEQF
v_call: TRBV5-1
j_call: TRBJ2-1

cdr3_aa: ASSRNTNQPQH
v_call: TRBV28
j_call: TRBJ1-5

cdr3_aa: ASSALGGQSYGYT
v_call: TRBV9
j_call: TRBJ1-2

cdr3_aa: ASSQVWDKYSNQPQH
v_call: TRBV7-3
j_call: TRBJ1-5

cdr3_aa: ASRSSGTDYNEQF
v_call: TRBV2
j_call: TRBJ2-1

cdr3_aa: ASSMTGTYEQY
v_call: TRBV19
j_call: TRBJ2-7

cdr3_aa: ASSVGGGTEQY
v_call: TRBV9
j_call: TRBJ2-7

cdr3_aa: ASSVIHQPQH
v_call: TRBV10-1
j_call: TRBJ1-5

cdr3_aa: ASSQVGLAGGKETQY
v_call: TRBV4-1
j_call: TRBJ2-5

cdr3_aa: SVTRTGGNTEAF
v_call: TRBV29-1
j_call: TRBJ1-1

cdr3_aa: ASSQGLPGELF
v_call: TRBV5-1
j_call: TRBJ2-2

cdr3_aa: ASSPSPDNYGYT
v_call: TRBV9
j_call: TRBJ1-2

cdr3_aa: ASSLPWTGGSYEQY
v_call: TRBV5-4
j_call: TRBJ2-7

cdr3_aa: ASSSGQGEYEQY
v_call: TRBV6-5
j_call: TRBJ2-7

cdr3_aa: ASSIGGTLEETQY
v_call: TRBV19
j_call: TRBJ2-5

cdr3_aa: ASSLLGEQF
v_call: TRBV12-3/TRBV12-4
j_call: NA

cdr3_aa: SVERDRAGYT
v_call: TRBV29-1
j_call: TRBJ1-2

cdr3_aa: AGSLAEGGRETQY
v_call: TRBV5-1
j_call: TRBJ2-5

cdr3_aa: ASSTQGNQPQH
v_call: TRBV7-8
j_call: TRBJ1-5

cdr3_aa: ASSSLGPGLTLH
v_call: TRBV7-9
j_call: TRBJ1-6

cdr3_aa: ASSPSASYGYT
v_call: TRBV7-2
j_call: TRBJ1-2

cdr3_aa: ASSLSGTREAF
v_call: TRBV5-1
j_call: TRBJ1-1

cdr3_aa: ASGFYRGSYTEAF
v_call: TRBV12-5
j_call: TRBJ1-1

cdr3_aa: ASSWGSQETQY
v_call: TRBV12-3/TRBV12-4
j_call: TRBJ2-5

cdr3_aa: SARRDRGPGSNQPQH
v_call: TRBV20-1
j_call: TRBJ1-5

cdr3_aa: SVEDPRGNGYT
v_call: TRBV29-1
j_call: TRBJ1-2

cdr3_aa: ASSRGTSLCT
v_call: TRBV12-3/TRBV12-4
j_call: TRBJ1-2

cdr3_aa: ASSQVTGTDSHYGYT
v_call: TRBV4-1
j_call: TRBJ1-2

cdr3_aa: ASSQGGSNTEAF
v_call: TRBV7-2
j_call: TRBJ1-1

cdr3_aa: ASSLVTGGSARTDTQY
v_call: TRBV7-2
j_call: TRBJ2-3

cdr3_aa: ASSSLDTIY
v_call: TRBV13
j_call: TRBJ1-3

cdr3_aa: ASSAPTGSNQPQH
v_call: TRBV6-1
j_call: TRBJ1-5

cdr3_aa: ASSEPLRINQPQH
v_call: TRBV10-2
j_call: TRBJ1-5

cdr3_aa: ASSRPGRDEKLF
v_call: TRBV7-2
j_call: TRBJ1-4

cdr3_aa: ATSAPLGYNEQF
v_call: TRBV24-1
j_call: TRBJ2-1

cdr3_aa: ASGGGAVGQPQH
v_call: TRBV12-3/TRBV12-4
j_call: TRBJ1-5

cdr3_aa: SVEPMMLTSTDTRH
v_call: TRBV29-1
j_call: TRBJ2-3

cdr3_aa: ASSEALWDYEQY
v_call: TRBV6-1
j_call: TRBJ2-7